This T cell receptor beta chain was obtained from a study of regulatory T cells in long-lasting Graves disease. Relying on iRepertoire HTBI primers and Arm-PCR of CDR3 regions, the team built TCR beta libraries. MiXCR, applied by TCRdb to the multiplex PCR reads, yields one record per CDR3 protein. The data hold hundreds of thousands of distinct CDR3 sequences, with roughly 15% observed a single time. Germline CDR1 reads SGHTA; CDR2 reads FQGTGA. The CDR3 is 13 residues long. With V trimmed by 5 bases and J by 8 bases, 5 bases remained unmatched. Time point reported: newly diagnosed GD, antithyroid drugs for less than 3 months. Extracted PBMC RNA gave rise to the TCR library. This clonotype showed up just a few times. The sample also formed part of further work on T cells in Graves' hyperthyroidism and ophthalmopathy. That publication notes: Diagnostic assessment was based on clinical symptoms, serum thyroxine and TRAb, thyroid ultrasound and orbital computed tomography.

The sample consisted of peripheral blood mononuclear cells (PBMCs), taken at new diagnosis, from a patient treated with antithyroid drugs. The origin of this receptor is a woman aged 40 to 49 with Graves disease. V is TRBV7-3 and J is TRBJ2-1, with 8 bases that match TRBD1. The CDR3, as DNA: TGTGCCAGCAGCCGCGGACAGGGTGATGAGCAGTTCTTC. Translated, it gives CASSRGQGDEQFF. The whole variable domain, filled in from reference TRBV7-3 and TRBJ2-1, reads GAGVSQTPSNKVTEKGKYVELRCDPISGHTALYWYRQSLGQGPEFLIYFQGTGAADDSGLPNDRFFAVRPEGSVSTLKIQRTERGDSAVYLCASSRGQGDEQFFGPGTRLTVL.